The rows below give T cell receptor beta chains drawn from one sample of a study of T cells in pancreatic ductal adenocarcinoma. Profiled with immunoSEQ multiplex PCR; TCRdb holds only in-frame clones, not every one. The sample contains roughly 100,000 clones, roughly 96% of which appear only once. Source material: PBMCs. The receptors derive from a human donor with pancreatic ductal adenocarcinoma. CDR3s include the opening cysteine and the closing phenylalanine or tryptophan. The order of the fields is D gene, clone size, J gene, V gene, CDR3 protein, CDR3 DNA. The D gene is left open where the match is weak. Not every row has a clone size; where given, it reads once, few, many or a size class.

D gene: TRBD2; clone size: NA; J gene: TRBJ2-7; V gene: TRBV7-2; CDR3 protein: CARGGEGYEQYF; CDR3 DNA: TGTGCCAGGGGAGGGGAGGGCTACGAGCAGTACTTC
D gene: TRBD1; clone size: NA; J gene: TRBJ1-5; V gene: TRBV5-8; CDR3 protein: CASSLALGTARNQPQHF; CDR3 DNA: TGTGCCAGCAGCCTAGCATTGGGGACAGCCAGAAATCAGCCCCAGCATTTT
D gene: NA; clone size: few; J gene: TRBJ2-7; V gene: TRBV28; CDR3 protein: CASRLQGGEQYF; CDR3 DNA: TGTGCCAGCAGGCTCCAGGGAGGCGAGCAGTACTTC
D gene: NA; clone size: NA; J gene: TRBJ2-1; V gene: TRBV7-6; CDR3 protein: CASSKSRGSYNEQFF; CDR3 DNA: TGTGCCAGCAGCAAAAGCAGGGGATCCTACAATGAGCAGTTCTTC
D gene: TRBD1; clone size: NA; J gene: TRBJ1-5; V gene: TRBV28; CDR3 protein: CASRTGVQPQHF; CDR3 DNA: TGTGCCAGCAGAACAGGGGTTCAGCCCCAGCATTTT
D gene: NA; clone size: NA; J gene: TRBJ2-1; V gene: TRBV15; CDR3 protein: CATSRSNWRAGHEQFF; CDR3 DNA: TGTGCCACCAGCCGCTCCAACTGGAGGGCCGGGCATGAGCAGTTCTTC
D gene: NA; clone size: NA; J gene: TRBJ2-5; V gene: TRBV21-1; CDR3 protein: CASSKGRLANMAQETQYF; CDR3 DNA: TGTGCCAGCAGCAAAGGGCGGCTAGCCAACATGGCCCAAGAGACCCAGTACTTC
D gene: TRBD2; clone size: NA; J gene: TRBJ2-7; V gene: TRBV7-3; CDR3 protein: CASSLTKASGRTEQYF; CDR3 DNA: TGTGCCAGCAGCTTAACGAAGGCTAGCGGGAGAACGGAGCAGTACTTC
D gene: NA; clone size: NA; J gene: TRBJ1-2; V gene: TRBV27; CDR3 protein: CASSSLGGPDGYTF; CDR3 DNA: TGTGCCAGCAGTTCTTTAGGGGGTCCTGATGGCTACACCTTC
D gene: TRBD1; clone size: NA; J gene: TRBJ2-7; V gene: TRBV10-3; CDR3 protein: CAISESGGRGLGEQYF; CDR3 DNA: TGTGCCATCAGTGAGTCGGGAGGCAGGGGGCTTGGCGAGCAGTACTTC
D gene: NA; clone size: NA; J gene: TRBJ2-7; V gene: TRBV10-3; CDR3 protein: CATAPGEGGEQYF; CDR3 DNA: TGTGCCACTGCCCCCGGGGAAGGAGGGGAGCAGTACTTC
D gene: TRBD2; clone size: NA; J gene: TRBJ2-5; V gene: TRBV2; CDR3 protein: CASRGGLAAGWETQYF; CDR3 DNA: TGTGCCAGCAGGGGGGGACTAGCGGCCGGCTGGGAGACCCAGTACTTC
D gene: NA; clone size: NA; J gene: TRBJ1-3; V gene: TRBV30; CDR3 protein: CAWRHLSGNTIYF; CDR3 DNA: TGTGCCTGGCGACACCTCTCTGGAAACACCATATATTTT
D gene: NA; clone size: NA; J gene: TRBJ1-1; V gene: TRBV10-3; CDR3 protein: CAITSRGRGENTEAFF; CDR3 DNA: TGTGCCATCACCTCACGCGGCAGGGGCGAAAACACTGAAGCTTTCTTT
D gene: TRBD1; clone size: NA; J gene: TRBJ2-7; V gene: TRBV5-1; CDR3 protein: CASSPSWTGHEQYF; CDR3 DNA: TGCGCCAGCAGCCCTTCCTGGACAGGGCACGAGCAGTACTTC
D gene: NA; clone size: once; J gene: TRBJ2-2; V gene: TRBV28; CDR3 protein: CASRKGGATGELFF; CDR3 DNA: TGTGCCAGCAGGAAGGGTGGGGCAACCGGGGAGCTGTTTTTT
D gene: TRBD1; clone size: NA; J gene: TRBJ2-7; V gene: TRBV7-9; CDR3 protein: CASSLVRTGGAWEQYF; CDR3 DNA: TGTGCCAGCAGCTTAGTTCGGACAGGGGGCGCTTGGGAGCAGTACTTC
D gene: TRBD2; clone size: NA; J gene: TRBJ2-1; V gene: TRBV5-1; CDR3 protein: CASSIGLAGSSYNEQFF; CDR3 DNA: TGCGCCAGCAGCATCGGACTAGCGGGGAGCTCCTACAATGAGCAGTTCTTC
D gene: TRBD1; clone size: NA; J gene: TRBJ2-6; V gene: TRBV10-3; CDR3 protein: CAIKQGQGKIAGANVLTF; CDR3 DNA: TGTGCCATCAAGCAGGGACAGGGGAAAATAGCTGGGGCCAACGTCCTGACTTTC
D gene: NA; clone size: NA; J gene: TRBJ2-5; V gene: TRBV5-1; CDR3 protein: CASSLGAKYQETQYF; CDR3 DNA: TGCGCCAGCAGCTTGGGGGCTAAGTACCAAGAGACCCAGTACTTC
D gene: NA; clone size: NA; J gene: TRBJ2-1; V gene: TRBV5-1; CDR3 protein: CASSQGGLEQFF; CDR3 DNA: TGCGCCAGCAGCCAAGGAGGGTTGGAGCAGTTCTTC
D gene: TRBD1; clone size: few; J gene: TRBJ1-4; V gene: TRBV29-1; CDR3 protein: CSVAQGATNEKLFF; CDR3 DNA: TGCAGCGTGGCCCAGGGGGCGACTAATGAAAAACTGTTTTTT
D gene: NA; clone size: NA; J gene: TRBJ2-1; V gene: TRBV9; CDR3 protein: CASSALARSYNEQFF; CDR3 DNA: TGTGCCAGCAGCGCTCTAGCGAGATCCTACAATGAGCAGTTCTTC
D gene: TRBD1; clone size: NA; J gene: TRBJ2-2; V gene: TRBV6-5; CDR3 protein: CASSEQGSGELFF; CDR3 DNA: TGTGCCAGCAGTGAACAGGGGTCCGGGGAGCTGTTTTTT
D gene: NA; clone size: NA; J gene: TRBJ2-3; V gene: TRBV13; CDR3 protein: CASLTTGYTDTQYF; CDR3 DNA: TGTGCCAGCCTTACAACAGGTTACACAGATACGCAGTATTTT
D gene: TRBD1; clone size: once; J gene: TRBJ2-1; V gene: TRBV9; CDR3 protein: CASSAVGTEETGYNEQFF; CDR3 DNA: TGTGCCAGCAGCGCAGTAGGGACAGAGGAGACTGGCTACAATGAGCAGTTCTTC
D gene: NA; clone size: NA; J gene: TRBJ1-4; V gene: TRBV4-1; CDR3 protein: CASSQVGEKLFF; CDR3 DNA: TGCGCCAGCAGCCAAGTCGGGGAAAAACTGTTTTTT
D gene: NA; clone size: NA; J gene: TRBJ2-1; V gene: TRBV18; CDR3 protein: CASSGASHAGSEQFF; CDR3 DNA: TGTGCCAGCTCGGGGGCTAGCCATGCTGGGAGTGAGCAGTTCTTC
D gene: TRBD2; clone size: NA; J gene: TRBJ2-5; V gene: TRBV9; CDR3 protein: CASSSGTSIETQYF; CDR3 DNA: TGTGCCAGCAGTTCCGGGACTAGTATTGAGACCCAGTACTTC
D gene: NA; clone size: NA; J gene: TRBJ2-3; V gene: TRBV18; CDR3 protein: CASSPGGPTDTQYF; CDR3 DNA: TGTGCCAGCTCCCCAGGCGGCCCCACAGATACGCAGTATTTT
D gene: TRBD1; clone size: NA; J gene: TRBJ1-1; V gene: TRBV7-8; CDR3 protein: CASSAGRTGVGTEAFF; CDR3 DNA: TGTGCCAGCAGCGCGGGCAGGACAGGGGTGGGCACTGAAGCTTTCTTT
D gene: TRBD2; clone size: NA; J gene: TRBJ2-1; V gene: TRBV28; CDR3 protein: CASSLGGNRYNEQFF; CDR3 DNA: TGTGCCAGCAGTTTGGGGGGGAACAGGTACAATGAGCAGTTCTTC
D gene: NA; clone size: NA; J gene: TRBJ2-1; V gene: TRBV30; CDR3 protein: CAWSVGSVNEQFF; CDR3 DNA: TGTGCCTGGAGTGTGGGCTCGGTGAATGAGCAGTTCTTC
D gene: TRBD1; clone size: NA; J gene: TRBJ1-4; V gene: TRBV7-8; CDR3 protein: CASSLTGTGDRLFF; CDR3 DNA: TGTGCCAGCAGCCTTACCGGGACAGGAGATCGACTGTTTTTT
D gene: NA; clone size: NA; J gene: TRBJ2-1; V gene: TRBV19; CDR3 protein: CASSYSGGSYNEQFF; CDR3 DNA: TGTGCCAGTAGCTACTCCGGCGGCTCCTACAATGAGCAGTTCTTC
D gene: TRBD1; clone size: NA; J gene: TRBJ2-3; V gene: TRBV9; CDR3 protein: CASSSRTGLGDTQYF; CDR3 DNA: TGTGCCAGCAGCAGCCGGACAGGGTTAGGTGATACGCAGTATTTT
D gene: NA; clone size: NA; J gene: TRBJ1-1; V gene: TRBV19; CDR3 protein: CASSMSHRGTEAFF; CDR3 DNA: TGTGCCAGTAGTATGTCCCACCGAGGCACTGAAGCTTTCTTT
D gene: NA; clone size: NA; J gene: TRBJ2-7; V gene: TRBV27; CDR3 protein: CASNPQGRGEQYF; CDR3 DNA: TGTGCCAGCAACCCACAGGGGCGGGGTGAGCAGTACTTC
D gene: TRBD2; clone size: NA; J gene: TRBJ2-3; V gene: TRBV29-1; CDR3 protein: CSVEAAGVHLDTQYF; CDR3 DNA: TGCAGCGTTGAGGCAGCGGGAGTTCATCTGGATACGCAGTATTTT
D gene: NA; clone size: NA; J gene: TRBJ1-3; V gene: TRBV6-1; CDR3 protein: CASSELSGLWSGNTIYF; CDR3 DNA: TGTGCCAGCAGTGAACTCTCAGGGCTCTGGTCTGGAAACACCATATATTTT
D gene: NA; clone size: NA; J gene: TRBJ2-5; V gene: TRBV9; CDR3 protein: CASSVDGELETQYF; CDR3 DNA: TGTGCCAGCAGCGTAGATGGGGAGTTGGAGACCCAGTACTTC
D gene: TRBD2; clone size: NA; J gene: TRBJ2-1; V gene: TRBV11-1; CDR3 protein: CASSLGLAGVNEQFF; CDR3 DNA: TGTGCCAGCAGCTTAGGACTAGCGGGTGTCAATGAGCAGTTCTTC
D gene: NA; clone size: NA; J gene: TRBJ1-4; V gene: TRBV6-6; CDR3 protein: CASSYSLQGVNEKLFF; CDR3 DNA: TGTGCCAGCAGTTACTCCTTACAGGGAGTTAATGAAAAACTGTTTTTT
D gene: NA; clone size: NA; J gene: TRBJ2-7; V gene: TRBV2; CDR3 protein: CASSRDIYEQYF; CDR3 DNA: TGTGCCAGCAGCCGGGACATCTACGAGCAGTACTTC
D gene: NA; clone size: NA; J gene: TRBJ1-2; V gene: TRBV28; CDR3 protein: CASTPGQLPSNYGYTF; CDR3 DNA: TGTGCCAGCACCCCAGGACAGCTTCCGTCTAACTATGGCTACACCTTC
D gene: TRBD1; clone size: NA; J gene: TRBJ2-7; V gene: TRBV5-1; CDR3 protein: CASSQRTGSNYEQYF; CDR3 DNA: TGCGCCAGCAGTCAACGGACAGGGAGTAACTACGAGCAGTACTTC
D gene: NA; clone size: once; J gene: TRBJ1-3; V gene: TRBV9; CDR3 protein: CASSVDGSTSGNTIYF; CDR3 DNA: TGTGCCAGCAGCGTAGATGGCAGTACCTCTGGAAACACCATATATTTT
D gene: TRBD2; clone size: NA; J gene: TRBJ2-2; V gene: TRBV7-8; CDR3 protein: CASSLPVQLAGVRNGELFF; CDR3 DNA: TGTGCCAGCAGCTTACCAGTACAACTAGCGGGAGTGCGGAACGGGGAGCTGTTTTTT
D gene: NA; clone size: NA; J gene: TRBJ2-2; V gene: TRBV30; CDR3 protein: CAWSSGAPGELFF; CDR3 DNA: TGTGCCTGGAGTTCAGGGGCTCCCGGGGAGCTGTTTTTT
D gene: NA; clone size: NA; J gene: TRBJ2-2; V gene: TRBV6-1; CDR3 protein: CASSEPGDTGELFF; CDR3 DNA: TGTGCCAGCAGTGAACCGGGAGACACCGGGGAGCTGTTTTTT
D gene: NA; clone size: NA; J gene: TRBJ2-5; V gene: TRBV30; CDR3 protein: CAWERGDGLETQYF; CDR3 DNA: TGTGCCTGGGAGCGCGGGGACGGGTTGGAGACCCAGTACTTC
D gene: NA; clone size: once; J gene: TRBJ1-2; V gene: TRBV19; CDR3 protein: CASSIDHQGLVDGYTF; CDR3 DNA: TGTGCCAGTAGTATAGATCATCAGGGGTTGGTCGATGGCTACACCTTC
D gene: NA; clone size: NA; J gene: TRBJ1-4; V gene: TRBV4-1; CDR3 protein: CASSQVSGKLFF; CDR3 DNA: TGCGCCAGCAGCCAAGTTAGCGGAAAACTGTTTTTT